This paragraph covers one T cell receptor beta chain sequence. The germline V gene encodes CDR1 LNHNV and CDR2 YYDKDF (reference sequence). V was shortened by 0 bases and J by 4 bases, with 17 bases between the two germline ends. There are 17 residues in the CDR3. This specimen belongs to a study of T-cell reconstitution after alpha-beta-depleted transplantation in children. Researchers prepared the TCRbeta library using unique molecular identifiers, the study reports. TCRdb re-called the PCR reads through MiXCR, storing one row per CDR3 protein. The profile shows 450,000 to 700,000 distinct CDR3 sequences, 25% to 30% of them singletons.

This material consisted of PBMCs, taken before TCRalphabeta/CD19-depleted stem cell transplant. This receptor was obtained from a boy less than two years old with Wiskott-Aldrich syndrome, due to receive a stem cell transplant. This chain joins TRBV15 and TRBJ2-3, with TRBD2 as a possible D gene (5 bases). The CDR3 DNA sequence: TGTGCCACCAGCAGAGATATAGGGCTAGCCTTCGCAGATACGCAGTATTTT. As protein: CATSRDIGLAFADTQYF.